This T cell receptor (beta chain) appears in the sequencing data of a study of shared clonotypes between healthy human individuals. The assay was immunoSEQ multiplex PCR, and TCRdb's table has in-frame clones only and misses some. The sample holds 1.5 million to 1.9 million clones, nearly 99% seen once. CD45RA-negative memory and CD45RA+ naive subsets were split from the CD4+ cells. Comments on this clone: Its antigen is still unknown.

Whole-study results and caveats: Memory subsets had estimated richness that was generally smaller than that of naive subsets. The authors expected sequencing depth to affect clonotype sharing among donors.

In germline, CDR1 is SGDLS, CDR2 YYNGEE. The ends were cut back, 2 bases at V and 5 bases at J, with 9 bases in the middle. The CDR3 totals 13 residues. This clonotype was obtained from a man younger than 45 in good health. This chain uses TRBV9 with TRBJ2-3; no firm D call. The sequencing input was naive CD4+ T cells sorted from blood. The subset here: CD45RA+ positively selected. The CDR3 protein is CASSVTVVDTQYF. The CDR3, as DNA: TGTGCCAGCAGCGTCACCGTGGTAGATACGCAGTATTTT. The full variable domain, rest sourced from reference TRBV9 and TRBJ2-3, is DSGVTQTPKHLITATGQRVTLRCSPRSGDLSVYWYQQSLDQGLQFLIQYYNGEERAKGNILERFSAQQFPDLHSELNLSSLELGDSALYFCASSVTVVDTQYFGPGTRLTVL.